The 19 T cell receptor beta chains given below trace back to one sample, sequenced in a study of T-cell reconstitution after alpha-beta-depleted transplantation in children (dated by TCRdb to 2016 to 2017). The library came from PCR. The sequencer listed for this sample is Illumina HiSeq 2500. TCR library preparation used molecular barcoding, with unique molecular identifiers applied to normalize quantification of the TCRbeta repertoire. TCRdb itself trimmed the public reads at Q25 with fastp, ran MiXCR and retained productive beta chains. Rows are unified per CDR3 protein, each entry keeping the most common DNA and genes. The sample records roughly 180,000 distinct CDR3 sequences, roughly 15% of which are singletons. Of the sample, around 14% falls within the top ten clones. The sequencing used PBMCs from the stem cell graft donor, collected from the stem cell graft. These receptors were taken from a human donor who donated a stem cell graft to a child with acute lymphoblastic leukemia.

The chain links TRBV6-1 to TRBJ1-5, with D possibly being TRBD1 (6 bases). The germline V and J ends were trimmed by 1 base and 9 bases, with 13 bases remaining between them. The germline V gene encodes CDR1 MNHNS and CDR2 SASEGT. The CDR3 runs to 14 residues. The CDR3 protein is CASSEGTAEWPQHF. CDR3 nucleotides: TGTGCCAGCAGTGAAGGGACAGCCGAATGGCCCCAGCATTTT.

In its sample, this clonotype was seen a few times. The J gene is TRBJ1-2, the V gene TRBV5-6, with TRBD1 identical over 7 bases. Germline lookup yields CDR1 SGHDT and CDR2 YYEEEE. V dropped 2 bases and J dropped 6; count of bases not matched to a gene: 4. This CDR3 comprises 13 residues. The CDR3 nucleotides are TGTGCCAGCAGCTTCCGTCAGGGGGATGGCTACACCTTC. Amino acid sequence: CASSFRQGDGYTF.

The J gene is TRBJ2-1, the V gene TRBV12-3 or TRBV12-4; 11 nucleotides line up with TRBD2. V trimming: 6 bases; J trimming: 7 bases; junction bases outside the gene matches: 5. This CDR3 region has 14 residues. In DNA form, the CDR3 reads TGTGCCAGCAGCGTAGCGGGAGGGGTGAATGAGCAGTTCTTC. Translation: CASSVAGGVNEQFF.

This clonotype was detected ten times or more. The V gene is TRBV30, the J gene TRBJ1-6, with 7 bases aligning to TRBD1. Germline CDR1 is GTSNPN and CDR2 is SVGIG (reference sequence). The CDR3 totals 13 residues. The V and J ends lost 4 bases and 5 bases, in that order; junction bases with no gene match: 2. The CDR3 coding sequence is TGTGCCTGGACCCAGGGGGATAATTCACCCCTCCACTTT. Residues: CAWTQGDNSPLHF.

As regards this clonotype: The CDR3 ends on some other residue instead of the conserved phenylalanine or tryptophan, so this is likely a read error. The rearrangement uses TRBV20-1 and TRBJ2-3; perhaps TRBD2 as D (6 bases). There are 17 residues in the CDR3. The germline gives CDR1 DFQATT, CDR2 SNEGSKA (reference sequence). The CDR3 DNA is TGCGGTGCTAGAGATGGGTTGGTACCGGGAGTAAGCGATACGCAGTATTTG. This gives the protein CGARDGLVPGVSDTQYL.

This clonotype was counted only a few times. This rearrangement joins TRBV11-2 to TRBJ2-2; D might be TRBD1 (5 bases). The CDR3 length is 18 residues. Per germline, CDR1 SGHAT and CDR2 FQNNGV. V gave up 0 bases and J gave up 3 bases, with 17 bases separating them. The CDR3 DNA follows: TGTGCCAGCAGCTTAGATCCCTTTCCAGGGTTGGACACCGGGGAGCTGTTTTTT. Translating gives CASSLDPFPGLDTGELFF.

V is TRBV29-1 and J is TRBJ2-3; D perhaps matches TRBD2 (5 bases). In germline, CDR1 is SQVTM, CDR2 ANQGSEA. V lost 3 bases and J 2 bases, leaving 12 bases between the germline ends. This CDR3 region has 14 residues. The DNA for the CDR3 is TGCAGCGTTGATTTTCAGACTATCACAGATACGCAGTATTTT. Its protein is CSVDFQTITDTQYF.

This clonotype was counted ten times or more. This chain uses TRBV29-1 with TRBJ2-5; D possibly corresponds to TRBD1 (5 bases). V gave up 5 bases and J gave up 10 bases, with 14 bases separating them. Germline CDR1 and CDR2: SQVTM and ANQGSEA. The CDR3 spans 11 residues. The CDR3 loop is CSVHDSRIQYF. The CDR3 region has the DNA TGCAGCGTTCATGACAGCCGTATCCAGTACTTC.

At least ten counts were recorded for this clonotype. The chain uses TRBV29-1 and TRBJ1-1; 9 bases agree with TRBD1. Per the germline V gene, CDR1 is SQVTM and CDR2 is ANQGSEA. After removal of 4 bases from V and 6 bases from J, the junction contained 3 bases not matched to a gene. The CDR3 contains 12 residues. In DNA form, the CDR3 reads TGCAGCGTTGGGGACAGGGTCTCTGAAGCTTTCTTT. Translation gives CSVGDRVSEAFF.

The chain joins TRBV11-3 to TRBJ2-1; 15 bases map to TRBD2. This CDR3 has 16 residues. Looked up from germline, CDR1 is SGHNT and CDR2 is YENEEA. The J segment lost 8 bases and the V segment lost 5 bases, leaving 7 bases of the junction unmatched. In DNA, the CDR3 is TGTGCCAGCAGCCTAAGGACTAGCGGGAGGGTCGATGAGCAGTTCTTC. Translating it yields CASSLRTSGRVDEQFF.

This clonotype was seen ten or more times. The chain joins TRBV20-1 to TRBJ1-5, with D possibly TRBD1 on 6 matching bases. This CDR3 comprises 14 residues. V was pared by 6 bases and J by 1 base, with 13 bases between. The germline gives CDR1 DFQATT, CDR2 SNEGSKA (reference sequence). The CDR3, as DNA: TGCAGTGCCATACAGGGAGGGAGCAATCAGCCCCAGCATTTT. Its translation is CSAIQGGSNQPQHF.

The chain has TRBV6-2 or TRBV6-3 and TRBJ2-7; the D gene is possibly TRBD2 (6 bases). The V and J ends lost 2 bases and 5 bases respectively, with 16 bases between them. This CDR3 spans 15 amino acids. The germline CDR1 and CDR2 sequences are MNHEY and SVGEGT. In DNA, the CDR3 is TGTGCCAGCAGTTACGGTCGGGGGATTACCAACGAGCAGTACTTC. The encoded protein is CASSYGRGITNEQYF.

This clonotype appeared many times. This CDR3 is CSALQGMEETQYF. CDR3 in DNA: TGCAGTGCTTTACAGGGGATGGAAGAGACCCAGTACTTC. The chain is built from TRBV20-1 and TRBJ2-5, with 7 bases that match TRBD1. Germline values: CDR1 DFQATT, CDR2 SNEGSKA (reference sequence). V gave up 5 bases and J gave up 3 bases; unmatched junction bases: 6. The CDR3 has 13 residues.

This clonotype was seen at least ten times. J is TRBJ2-1 and V is TRBV18, with TRBD2 identical over 10 bases. Germline V gene lookup returns CDR1 KGHSH and CDR2 LQKENI. After removal of 3 bases from V and 8 bases from J, the junction contained 4 bases not matched to a gene. CDR3 length: 14 amino acids. The CDR3 nucleotides are TGTGCCAGCTCACCGGGACTAGCGATGGATGAGCAGTTCTTC. Protein: CASSPGLAMDEQFF.

This clonotype was detected many times. The chain combines TRBV5-1 with TRBJ1-2; the match to TRBD1 covers 7 bases. J gave up 7 bases and V 4 bases, and 10 bases lay outside the gene matches. Germline CDR1 is SGHRS and CDR2 is YFSETQ. The CDR3 runs 14 residues. The CDR3 is CASSPSTGEGGYTF. CDR3 in DNA: TGCGCCAGCAGCCCATCCACAGGGGAGGGTGGCTACACCTTC.

The V call is TRBV20-1, the J call TRBJ2-5, with 15 bases aligning to TRBD2. CDR3 length: 15 amino acids. Trimming took 5 bases from V and 5 from J; bases not matched to a gene: 6. Per germline, CDR1 DFQATT and CDR2 SNEGSKA (reference sequence). Written as DNA, the CDR3 is TGCAGTGCTCGAGGGACTAGCGGGAGGTGGGAGACCCAGTACTTC. The encoded protein is CSARGTSGRWETQYF.

The sample holds many counts of this clonotype. This chain links TRBV5-1 with TRBJ1-1; TRBD1 matches 9 bases. Trimming cost V 4 bases and J 2 bases; bases outside gene matches: 18. From germline, CDR1 is SGHRS and CDR2 YFSETQ. CDR3 length: 19 amino acids. Here the CDR3 reads CASSHYPSLRDRVNTEAFF. CDR3 nucleotides: TGCGCCAGCAGCCATTACCCCTCGTTGCGGGACAGGGTTAACACTGAAGCTTTCTTT.

The CDR3: CASSLAAGVPYEQYF. Written as DNA, the CDR3 is TGTGCCAGCAGCTTAGCGGCAGGGGTACCCTACGAGCAGTACTTC. The chain recombines TRBV7-9 with TRBJ2-7, with TRBD1 as a possible D gene (6 bases). The length of the CDR3 is 15 residues. V was trimmed by 0 bases and J by 2 bases, leaving 11 bases between them. Per the germline V gene, CDR1 is SEHNR and CDR2 is FQNEAQ (reference sequence).

The J gene is TRBJ2-1, the V gene TRBV7-2; 7 positions agree with TRBD1. In germline, CDR1 is SGHTA, CDR2 FQGNSA. The J segment lost 1 base and the V segment lost 3 bases, leaving 6 bases of the junction unmatched. CDR3 length: 16 amino acids. CDR3 residues: CASSFWTGVSYNEQFF. The CDR3 bases are TGTGCCAGCAGCTTCTGGACAGGCGTTTCCTACAATGAGCAGTTCTTC.